The entry that follows covers one T cell receptor (beta chain) sequence. Its antigen is still unknown. This entry is derived from a study of Ad26.COV2.S vaccination and SARS-CoV-2 variants. Study outcomes and limitations: Measurement of non-spike TCR breadth gave similar results in vaccine and placebo recipients.

Treatment defined: roughly 20 received Ad26.COV2.S at low or high dose, single or two shots; a few received placebo; per-sample allocation not given. Vaccine and placebo recipients were sampled on day 63 after the first injection. In the vaccine, an Ad26 vector expressed the SARS-CoV-2 spike of the Wuhan strain. The CDR3 totals 13 residues. Trimming pared 3 bases from V and 0 bases from J, leaving 5 bases between. Sequenced by immunoSEQ multiplex PCR; TCRdb stores in-frame clones only, minus some. Of around 320,000 clones detected, roughly 87% appear once; the ten largest clones hold roughly 3.2%. This TCR was recovered from a person between 18 and 65 years old who received the Ad26.COV2.S COVID-19 vaccine or a placebo. The source material was peripheral blood, sampled in a trial of Ad26.COV2.S vaccine versus placebo. The genes are TRBV12-3 or TRBV12-4 and TRBJ1-1; D is uncertain. The CDR3 coding sequence is TGTGCCAGCAGTTTTAATCTGAACACTGAAGCTTTCTTT. As protein: CASSFNLNTEAFF.